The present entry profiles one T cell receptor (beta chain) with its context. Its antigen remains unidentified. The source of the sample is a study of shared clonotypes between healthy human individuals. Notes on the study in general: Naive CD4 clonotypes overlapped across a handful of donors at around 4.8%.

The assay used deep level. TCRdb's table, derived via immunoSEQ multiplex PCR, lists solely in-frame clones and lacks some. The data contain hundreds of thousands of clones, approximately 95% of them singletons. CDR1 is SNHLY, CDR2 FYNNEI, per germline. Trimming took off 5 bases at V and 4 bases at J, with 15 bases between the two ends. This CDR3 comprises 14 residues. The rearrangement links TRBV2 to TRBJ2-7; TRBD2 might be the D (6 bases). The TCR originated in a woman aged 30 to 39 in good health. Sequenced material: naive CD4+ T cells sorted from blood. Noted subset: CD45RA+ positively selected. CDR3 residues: CASSPGLGTYEQYF. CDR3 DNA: TGTGCCAGCAGTCCGGGACTCGGTACTTACGAGCAGTACTTC. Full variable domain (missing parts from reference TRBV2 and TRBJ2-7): EPEVTQTPSHQVTQMGQEVILRCVPISNHLYFYWYRQILGQKVEFLVSFYNNEISEKSEIFDDQFSVERPDGSNFTLKIRSTKLEDSAMYFCASSPGLGTYEQYFGPGTRLTVT.